The present T cell receptor (beta chain) was sequenced within a study of cytomegalovirus exposure and HLA in healthy donors. Study summary: The early release's HLA-typed donors yielded tens of millions of unique TCRs.

There are a few counts of this clone. From germline, CDR1 is SNHLY and CDR2 FYNNEI. The CDR3 length is 17 residues. V dropped 3 bases and J dropped 0; count of bases not matched to a gene: 8. Primers for the PCR totalled 60 Vbeta and 13 Jbeta. Profiling relied on immunoSEQ multiplex PCR, and the TCRdb table lists in-frame clones only, not all of them. The sample has 95,000 to 150,000 clones, around three quarters seen once; the top ten hold about 2.6%. V and J are TRBV2 and TRBJ2-7; 10 nucleotides agree with TRBD2. The sequence derives from a woman aged 40-49 years in good health and CMV-seropositive. Sample: PBMCs. The CDR3 spells CASSEGILAGSSYEQYF. The CDR3 DNA follows: TGTGCCAGCAGTGAGGGCATACTAGCGGGGAGCTCCTACGAGCAGTACTTC.